This note documents a single TCR beta chain sequence. The V end lost 3 bases, the J end lost 6 bases, and 13 bases lay between the germline ends. The CDR3 covers 13 residues. The germline CDR1 and CDR2 sequences are SGHKS and YYEKEE (reference sequence). In the source study's methods: Amplification of reference gene primers provided the estimated nucleated cell counts. TCRdb's table, derived via immunoSEQ multiplex PCR, lists solely in-frame clones and lacks some. V, J and clone size are taken as reported in that table, and D and trimming were inferred from the DNA itself. The table shows 100,000 or so clones, with around 81% occurring only once. This entry belongs to a study of blood T cell repertoires in COVID-19.

This clonotype was sampled from a human donor in a cohort sampled during active COVID-19. The sample was peripheral blood. This chain links TRBV5-5 with TRBJ2-7; weak D call: TRBD1 (5 bases). CDR3 sequence (DNA): TGTGCCAGCAGCTCCACTCAGGGTGGCGAGCAGTACTTC. Its protein product is CASSSTQGGEQYF.